These 8 T cell receptor beta chains were all obtained from the same sample, sequenced in a study of Ad26.COV2.S vaccination and SARS-CoV-2 variants (dated by TCRdb to 2020 to 2023). Libraries were made using the immunoSEQ multiplex PCR assay. What TCRdb holds here is the immuneACCESS table cut down to in-frame rearrangements. Part of the clones is not present; checked against another copy, under half of the missing clones reflect an unresolved V gene, and the others are unexplained. Counted in this sample were 320,000 or so clones; roughly 90% of them appeared once. Of the sample, about 5.4% is held by the ten largest clones. The treatment or condition tag for this specimen amounts to: about 20 received Ad26.COV2.S at low or high dose, single or two shots; about 5 received placebo; per-sample allocation not given. Repertoires of vaccine and placebo recipients were sequenced from samples taken on day 63 after the first injection.

The sequenced sample was peripheral blood, obtained in a trial of Ad26.COV2.S vaccine versus placebo. The receptor set was obtained from a person between 18 and 65 years old who received the Ad26.COV2.S COVID-19 vaccine or a placebo.

This chain uses TRBV27 with TRBJ1-2; 7 nucleotides match TRBD1. CDR1 is MNHEY, CDR2 SMNVEV, per germline (reference sequence). This CDR3 is 15 amino acids long. The ends lost 5 bases at V and 2 bases at J; junction bases unmatched: 8. This CDR3 reads CASSRQGLGNYGYTF. DNA of the CDR3: TGTGCCAGCAGTAGACAGGGTTTGGGAAACTATGGCTACACCTTC.

Here the CDR3 reads CASASTGPEQYV. The CDR3 DNA is TGTGCCAGCGCTAGTACAGGGCCCGAGCAGTACGTC. The chain has TRBV12-3 or TRBV12-4 and TRBJ2-7, with a weak D call TRBD1 (6 bases). With 8 bases removed from V and 6 bases from J, the gap between germline ends came to 14 bases. The CDR3 spans 12 residues.

The V call is TRBV9, the J call TRBJ1-5; TRBD1 matches at 7 bases. The V gene end was trimmed by 3 bases and the J gene end by 4 bases; junction bases not matched to a gene: 10. CDR1 and CDR2 from the germline V gene are SGDLS and YYNGEE. CDR3 length: 16 amino acids. CDR3 sequence: CASSETGTAPNQPQHF. CDR3 in DNA: TGTGCCAGCAGCGAAACCGGGACAGCCCCTAATCAGCCCCAGCATTTT.

This sequence joins TRBV3-1 (or the pseudogene TRBV3-2) and TRBJ2-1; no clear D gene. The germline gives CDR1 LGHDT, CDR2 YNNKEL (reference sequence). This CDR3 contains 15 residues. The V end was cut by 4 bases, the J end by 4 bases, with 14 bases between. DNA of the CDR3: TGTGCCAGCAGCCTGGAAGTGGCGGTTTACAATGAGCAGTTCTTC. Encoded protein: CASSLEVAVYNEQFF.

The sample holds a few counts of this clone. Other DNA sequences in this specimen translate into the identical CDR3. The V and J genes are TRBV12-3 or TRBV12-4 and TRBJ1-5; D is unresolved. Trimming took off 1 base at V and 6 bases at J, with 4 bases between the two ends. The CDR3 totals 12 residues. CDR3 residues: CASSLGVQPQHF. CDR3 sequence (DNA): TGTGCCAGCAGTTTAGGGGTTCAGCCCCAGCATTTT.

The chain combines TRBV7-9 with TRBJ2-1; D is ambiguous. Trimming shortened V by 4 bases and J by 3 bases, and 13 bases separated the two germline ends. The germline CDR1 and CDR2 sequences are SEHNR and FQNEAQ (reference sequence). This CDR3 region has 15 residues. The chain's CDR3 is CASSSGEEYYNEQFF. Here the CDR3 DNA reads TGTGCCAGCAGCTCTGGAGAGGAGTACTACAATGAGCAGTTCTTC.

This chain links TRBV6-6 with TRBJ2-3, with no clear D. This CDR3 is built from 11 residues. V shed 5 bases and J shed 6 bases, with 6 bases lying between them. Germline V CDR1 and CDR2: MNHNY, SVGAGI (reference sequence). CDR3 amino acids: CASSDRDTQYF. The DNA for the CDR3 is TGTGCCAGCAGTGACCGGGATACGCAGTATTTT.

The rearrangement links TRBV4-1 to TRBJ2-2; TRBD2 agrees at 13 bases. The trim removed 4 bases at V and 7 bases at J, leaving 3 bases unmatched. The CDR3 has 15 amino acids. The germline V gene has CDR1 MGHRA and CDR2 YSYEKL. The CDR3 DNA reads TGCGCCAGCAGCCGGACTAGCGGGGGTAACGGGGAGCTGTTTTTT. It codes for CASSRTSGGNGELFF.